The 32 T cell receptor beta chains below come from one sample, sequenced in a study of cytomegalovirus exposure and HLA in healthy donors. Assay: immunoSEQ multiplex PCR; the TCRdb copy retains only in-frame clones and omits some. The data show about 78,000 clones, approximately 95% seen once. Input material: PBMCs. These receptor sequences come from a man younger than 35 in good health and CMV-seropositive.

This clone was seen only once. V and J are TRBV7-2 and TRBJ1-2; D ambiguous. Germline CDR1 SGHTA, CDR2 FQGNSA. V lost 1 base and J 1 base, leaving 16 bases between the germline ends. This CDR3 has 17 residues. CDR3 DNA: TGTGCCAGCAGCTTAGAAACGGCTCGGGGTTTTAACTATGGCTACACCTTC. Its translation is CASSLETARGFNYGYTF.

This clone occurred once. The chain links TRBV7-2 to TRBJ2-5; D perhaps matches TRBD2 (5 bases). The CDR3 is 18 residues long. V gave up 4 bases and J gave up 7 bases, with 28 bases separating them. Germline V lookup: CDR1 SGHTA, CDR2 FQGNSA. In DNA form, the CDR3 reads TGTGCCAGCAGCTCCACCCCGGGTGAGGCCCGCGTTGGAGGGACCCAGTACTTC. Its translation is CASSSTPGEARVGGTQYF.

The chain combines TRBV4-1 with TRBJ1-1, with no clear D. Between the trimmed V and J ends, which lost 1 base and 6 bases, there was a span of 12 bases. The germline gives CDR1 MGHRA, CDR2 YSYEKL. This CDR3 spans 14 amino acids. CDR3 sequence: CASSQAGSGSEAFF. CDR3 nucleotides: TGCGCCAGCAGCCAAGCAGGTTCGGGGTCTGAAGCTTTCTTT.

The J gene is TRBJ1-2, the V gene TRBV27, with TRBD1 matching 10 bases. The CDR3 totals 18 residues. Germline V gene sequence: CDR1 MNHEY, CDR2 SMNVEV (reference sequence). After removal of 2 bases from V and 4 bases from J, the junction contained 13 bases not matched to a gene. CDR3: CASSLAGTGARGGYGYTF. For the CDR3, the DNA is TGTGCCAGCAGTTTAGCGGGGACAGGGGCTCGGGGGGGCTATGGCTACACCTTC.

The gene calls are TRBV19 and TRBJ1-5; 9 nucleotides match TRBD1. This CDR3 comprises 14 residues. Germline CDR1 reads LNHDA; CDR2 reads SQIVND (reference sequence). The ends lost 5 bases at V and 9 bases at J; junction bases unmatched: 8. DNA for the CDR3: TGTGCCAGTAGTCTCCGACAGGGGGAGAGGCCCCAGCATTTT. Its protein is CASSLRQGERPQHF.

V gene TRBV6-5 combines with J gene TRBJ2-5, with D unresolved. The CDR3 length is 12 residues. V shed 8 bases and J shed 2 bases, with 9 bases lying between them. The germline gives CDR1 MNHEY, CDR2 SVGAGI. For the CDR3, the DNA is TGTGCCAGCGCTCGAGTACAAGAGACCCAGTACTTC. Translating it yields CASARVQETQYF.

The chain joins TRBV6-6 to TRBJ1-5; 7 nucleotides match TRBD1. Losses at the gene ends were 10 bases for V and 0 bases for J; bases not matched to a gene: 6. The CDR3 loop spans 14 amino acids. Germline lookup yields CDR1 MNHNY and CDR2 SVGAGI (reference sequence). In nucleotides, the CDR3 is TGTGCCATTCGGGACAGCTATAGCAATCAGCCCCAGCATTTT. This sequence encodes CAIRDSYSNQPQHF.

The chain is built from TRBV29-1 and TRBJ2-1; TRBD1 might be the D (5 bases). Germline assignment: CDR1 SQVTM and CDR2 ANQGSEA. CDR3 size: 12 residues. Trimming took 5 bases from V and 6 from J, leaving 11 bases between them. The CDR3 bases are TGCAGCGTTCAAGGACACCGCAATGAGCAGTTCTTC. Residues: CSVQGHRNEQFF.

DNA of the CDR3: TGCGCCAGCAGCAACCGACAGGGGATGGACGAGCAGTACTTC. Protein sequence: CASSNRQGMDEQYF. The chain joins TRBV5-1 to TRBJ2-7; TRBD1 matches 8 bases. The CDR3 extends over 14 amino acids. CDR1 and CDR2 (germline): SGHRS, YFSETQ. V was pared by 4 bases and J by 5 bases, with 8 bases of the junction left unmatched.

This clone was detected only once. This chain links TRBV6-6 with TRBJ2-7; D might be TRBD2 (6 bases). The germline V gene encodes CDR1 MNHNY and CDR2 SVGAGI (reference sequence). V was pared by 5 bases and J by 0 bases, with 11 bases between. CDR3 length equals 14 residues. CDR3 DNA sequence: TGTGCCAGCAGTACGGAGGGGTTCTCCTACGAGCAGTACTTC. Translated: CASSTEGFSYEQYF.

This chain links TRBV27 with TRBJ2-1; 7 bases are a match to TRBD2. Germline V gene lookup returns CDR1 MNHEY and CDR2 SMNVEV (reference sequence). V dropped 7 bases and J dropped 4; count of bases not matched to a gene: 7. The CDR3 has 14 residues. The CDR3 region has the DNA TGTGCCAGCACCGCTAGCGGAATATACAATGAGCAGTTCTTC. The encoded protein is CASTASGIYNEQFF.

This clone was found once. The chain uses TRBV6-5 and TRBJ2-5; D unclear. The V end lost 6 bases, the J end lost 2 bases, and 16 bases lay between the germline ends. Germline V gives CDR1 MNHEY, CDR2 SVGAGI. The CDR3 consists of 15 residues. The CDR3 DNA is TGTGCCAGCAGGCGGCGAGGAGCAGTACAAGAGACCCAGTACTTC. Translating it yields CASRRRGAVQETQYF.

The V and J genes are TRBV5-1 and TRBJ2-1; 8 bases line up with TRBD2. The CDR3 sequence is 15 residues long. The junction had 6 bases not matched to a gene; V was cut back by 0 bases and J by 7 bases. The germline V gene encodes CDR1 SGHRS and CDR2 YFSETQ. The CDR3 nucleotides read TGCGCCAGCAGCTTGGATCCGGGAGGGGCTAATGAGCAGTTCTTC. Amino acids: CASSLDPGGANEQFF. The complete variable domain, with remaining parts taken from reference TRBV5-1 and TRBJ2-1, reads KAGVTQTPRYLIKTRGQQVTLSCSPISGHRSVSWYQQTPGQGLQFLFEYFSETQRNKGNFPGRFSGRQFSNSRSEMNVSTLELGDSALYLCASSLDPGGANEQFFGPGTRLTVL.

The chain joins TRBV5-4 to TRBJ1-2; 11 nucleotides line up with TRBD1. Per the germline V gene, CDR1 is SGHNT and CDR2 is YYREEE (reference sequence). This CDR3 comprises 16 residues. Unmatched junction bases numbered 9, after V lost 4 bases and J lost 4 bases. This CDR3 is CASSRSGTGGAYGYTF. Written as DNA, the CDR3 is TGTGCCAGCAGCCGAAGCGGGACAGGGGGGGCCTATGGCTACACCTTC.

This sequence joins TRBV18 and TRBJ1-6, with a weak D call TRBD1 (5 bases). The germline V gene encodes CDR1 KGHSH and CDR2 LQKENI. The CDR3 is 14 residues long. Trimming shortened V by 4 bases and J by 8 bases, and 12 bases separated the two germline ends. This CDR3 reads CASSRPQAYSPLHF. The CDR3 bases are TGTGCCAGCTCACGACCACAGGCTTATTCACCCCTCCACTTT.

CDR3 coding DNA: TGTGCCAGCAGTGAAGAAGACAGTCTGAAAGCTTTCTTT. As protein: CASSEEDSLKAFF. The chain links TRBV6-1 to TRBJ1-1; the D gene is possibly TRBD1 (5 bases). From germline, CDR1 is MNHNS and CDR2 SASEGT. CDR3 size: 13 residues. Trimming shortened V by 1 base and J by 9 bases, and 12 bases separated the two germline ends.

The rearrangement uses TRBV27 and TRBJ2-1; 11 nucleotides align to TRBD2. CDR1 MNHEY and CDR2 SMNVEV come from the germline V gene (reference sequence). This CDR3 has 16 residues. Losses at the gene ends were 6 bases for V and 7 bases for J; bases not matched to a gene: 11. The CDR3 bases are TGTGCCAGCAGCTTAATAGTACTAGCGGGAGCTAATGAGCAGTTCTTC. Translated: CASSLIVLAGANEQFF.

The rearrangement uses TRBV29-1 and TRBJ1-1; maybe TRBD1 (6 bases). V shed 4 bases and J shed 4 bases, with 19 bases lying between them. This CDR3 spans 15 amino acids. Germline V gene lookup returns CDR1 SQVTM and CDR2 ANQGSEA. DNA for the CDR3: TGCAGCGTTGTCCTTATTGGGGGCAGCGGCACTGAAGCTTTCTTT. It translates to CSVVLIGGSGTEAFF.

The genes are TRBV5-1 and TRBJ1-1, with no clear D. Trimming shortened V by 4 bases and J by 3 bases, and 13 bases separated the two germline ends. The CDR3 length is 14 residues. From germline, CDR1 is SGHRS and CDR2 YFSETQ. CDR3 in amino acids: CASSTSGPDTEAFF. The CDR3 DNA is TGCGCCAGCAGCACTAGTGGACCGGACACTGAAGCTTTCTTT.

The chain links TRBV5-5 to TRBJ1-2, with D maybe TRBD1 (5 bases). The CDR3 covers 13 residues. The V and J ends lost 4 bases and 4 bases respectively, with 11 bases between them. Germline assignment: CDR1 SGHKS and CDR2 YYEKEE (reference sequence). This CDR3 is CASSQDGGYGYTF. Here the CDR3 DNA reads TGTGCCAGCAGCCAGGACGGGGGCTATGGCTACACCTTC.

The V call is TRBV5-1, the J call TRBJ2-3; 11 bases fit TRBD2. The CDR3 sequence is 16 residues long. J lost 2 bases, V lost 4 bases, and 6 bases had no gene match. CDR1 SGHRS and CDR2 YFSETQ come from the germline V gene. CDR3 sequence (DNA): TGCGCCAGCAGCGCGACTAGCGGGGTTAACACAGATACGCAGTATTTT. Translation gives CASSATSGVNTDTQYF.

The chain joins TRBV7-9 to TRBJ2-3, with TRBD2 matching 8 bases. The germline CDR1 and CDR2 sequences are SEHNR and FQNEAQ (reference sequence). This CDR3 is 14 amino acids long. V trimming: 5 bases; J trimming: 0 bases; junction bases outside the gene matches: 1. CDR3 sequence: CASSRLASTDTQYF. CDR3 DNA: TGTGCCAGCAGCCGACTAGCGAGCACAGATACGCAGTATTTT.

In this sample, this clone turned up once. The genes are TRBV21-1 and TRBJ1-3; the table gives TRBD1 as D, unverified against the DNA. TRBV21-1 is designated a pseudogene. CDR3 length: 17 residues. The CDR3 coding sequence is TGTGCCAGCAGCAAATGTCCCTTACAGGGTTGTAGAAACACCATATATTTT. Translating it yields CASSKCPLQGCRNTIYF.

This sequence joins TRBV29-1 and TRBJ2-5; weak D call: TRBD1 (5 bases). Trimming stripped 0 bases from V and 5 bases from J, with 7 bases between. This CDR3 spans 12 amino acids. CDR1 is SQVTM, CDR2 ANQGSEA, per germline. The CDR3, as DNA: TGCAGCGTTGAAGAAGACAGTGAGACCCAGTACTTC. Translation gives CSVEEDSETQYF.

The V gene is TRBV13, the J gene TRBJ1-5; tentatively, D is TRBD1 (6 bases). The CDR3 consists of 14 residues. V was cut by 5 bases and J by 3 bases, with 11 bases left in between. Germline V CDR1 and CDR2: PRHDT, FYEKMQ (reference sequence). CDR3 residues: CASSLGQSNQPQHF. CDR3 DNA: TGTGCCAGCAGCCTTGGACAGTCCAATCAGCCCCAGCATTTT.

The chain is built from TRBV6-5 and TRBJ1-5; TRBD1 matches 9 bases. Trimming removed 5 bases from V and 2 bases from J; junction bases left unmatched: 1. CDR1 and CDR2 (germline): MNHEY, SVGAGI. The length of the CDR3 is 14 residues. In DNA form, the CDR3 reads TGTGCCAGCAGTCGGACAGGGGGCAATCAGCCCCAGCATTTT. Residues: CASSRTGGNQPQHF.

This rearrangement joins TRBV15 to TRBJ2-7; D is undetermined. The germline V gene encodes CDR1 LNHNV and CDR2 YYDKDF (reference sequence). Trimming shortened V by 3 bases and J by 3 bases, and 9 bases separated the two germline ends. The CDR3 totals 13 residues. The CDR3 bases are TGTGCCACCAGCAGGACACGCTTCTACGAGCAGTACTTC. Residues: CATSRTRFYEQYF.

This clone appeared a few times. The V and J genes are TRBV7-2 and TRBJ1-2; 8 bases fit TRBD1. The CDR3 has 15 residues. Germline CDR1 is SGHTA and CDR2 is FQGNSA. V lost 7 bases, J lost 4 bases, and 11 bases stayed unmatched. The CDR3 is CASTSNRGMGYGYTF. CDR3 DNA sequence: TGTGCCAGCACCTCTAACAGGGGGATGGGCTATGGCTACACCTTC.

In DNA form, the CDR3 reads TGTGCCAGCAGCTGGACTAGCGGGAACAATGAGCAGTTCTTC. It is translated as CASSWTSGNNEQFF. J is TRBJ2-1 and V is TRBV11-2; 12 bases match TRBD2. The germline gives CDR1 SGHAT, CDR2 FQNNGV. The CDR3 extends over 14 amino acids. Losses at the gene ends were 4 bases for V and 5 bases for J; bases not matched to a gene: 0.

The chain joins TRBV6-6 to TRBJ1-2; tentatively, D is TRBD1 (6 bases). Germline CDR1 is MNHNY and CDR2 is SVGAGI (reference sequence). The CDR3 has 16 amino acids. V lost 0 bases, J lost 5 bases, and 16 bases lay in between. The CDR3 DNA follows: TGTGCCAGCAGTTACTCAGGCGAAGGGGGTTGGTATGGCTACACCTTC. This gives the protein CASSYSGEGGWYGYTF.

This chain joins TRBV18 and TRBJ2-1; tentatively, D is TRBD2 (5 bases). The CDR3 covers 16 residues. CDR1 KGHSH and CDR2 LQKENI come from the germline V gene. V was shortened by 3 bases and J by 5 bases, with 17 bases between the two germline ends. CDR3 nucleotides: TGTGCCAGCTCACCCCCATCCTGGACTGCCGACAATGAGCAGTTCTTC. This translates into CASSPPSWTADNEQFF.

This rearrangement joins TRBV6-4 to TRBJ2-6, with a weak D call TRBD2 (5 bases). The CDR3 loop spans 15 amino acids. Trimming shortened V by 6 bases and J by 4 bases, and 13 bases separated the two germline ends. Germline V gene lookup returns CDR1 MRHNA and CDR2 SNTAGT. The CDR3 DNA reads TGTGCCAGCAGCGGAGGCCGTTCCGGGGCCAACGTCCTGACTTTC. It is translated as CASSGGRSGANVLTF.